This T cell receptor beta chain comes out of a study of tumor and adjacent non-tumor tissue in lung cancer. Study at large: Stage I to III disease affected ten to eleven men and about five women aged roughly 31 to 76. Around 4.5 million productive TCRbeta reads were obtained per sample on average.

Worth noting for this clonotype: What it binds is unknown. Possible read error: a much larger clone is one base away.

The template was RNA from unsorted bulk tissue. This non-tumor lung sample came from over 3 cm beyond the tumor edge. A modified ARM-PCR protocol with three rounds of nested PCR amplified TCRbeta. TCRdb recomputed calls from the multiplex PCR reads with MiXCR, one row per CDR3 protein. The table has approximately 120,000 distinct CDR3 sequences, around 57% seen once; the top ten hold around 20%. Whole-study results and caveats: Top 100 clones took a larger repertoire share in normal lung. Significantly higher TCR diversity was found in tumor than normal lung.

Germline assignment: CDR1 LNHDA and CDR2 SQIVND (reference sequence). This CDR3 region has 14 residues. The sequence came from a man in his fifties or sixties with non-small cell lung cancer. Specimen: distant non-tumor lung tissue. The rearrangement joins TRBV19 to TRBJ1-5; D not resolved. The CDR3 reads CARSIKVPYQPQHF. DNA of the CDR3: TGTGCCCGTAGTATTAAGGTTCCCTATCAGCCCCAGCATTTT.